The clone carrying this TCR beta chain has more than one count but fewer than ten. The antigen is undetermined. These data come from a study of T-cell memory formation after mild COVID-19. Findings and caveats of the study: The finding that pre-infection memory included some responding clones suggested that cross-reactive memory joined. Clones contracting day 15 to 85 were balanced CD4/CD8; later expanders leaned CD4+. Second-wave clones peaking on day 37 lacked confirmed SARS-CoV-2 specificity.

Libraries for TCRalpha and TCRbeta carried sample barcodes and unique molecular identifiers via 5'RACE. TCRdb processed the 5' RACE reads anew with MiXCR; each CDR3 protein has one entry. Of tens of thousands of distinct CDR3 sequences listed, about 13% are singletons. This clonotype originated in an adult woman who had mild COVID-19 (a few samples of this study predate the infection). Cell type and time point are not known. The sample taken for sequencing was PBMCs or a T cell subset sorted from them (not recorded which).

CDR3 protein: CASSLMGAGPYEQYF. CDR3 in DNA: TGTGCCAGCAGTTTGATGGGGGCGGGGCCCTACGAGCAGTACTTC. The chain is built from TRBV12-3 or TRBV12-4 and TRBJ2-7; tentatively, D is TRBD1 or TRBD2 (6 bases each). V lost 3 bases, J lost 2 bases, and 14 bases lay in between. This CDR3 is built from 15 residues.